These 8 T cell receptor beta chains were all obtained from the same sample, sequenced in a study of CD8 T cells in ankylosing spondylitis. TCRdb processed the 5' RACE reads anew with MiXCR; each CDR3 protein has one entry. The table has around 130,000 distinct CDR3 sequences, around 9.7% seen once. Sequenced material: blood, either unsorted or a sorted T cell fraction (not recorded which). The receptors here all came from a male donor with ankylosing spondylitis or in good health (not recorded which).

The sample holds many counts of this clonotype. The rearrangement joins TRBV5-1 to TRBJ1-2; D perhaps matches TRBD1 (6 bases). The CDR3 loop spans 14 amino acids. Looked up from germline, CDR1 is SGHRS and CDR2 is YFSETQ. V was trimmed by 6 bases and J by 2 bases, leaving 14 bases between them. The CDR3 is CASTPLTGNYGYTF. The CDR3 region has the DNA TGCGCCAGCACCCCACTCACAGGGAACTATGGCTACACCTTC.

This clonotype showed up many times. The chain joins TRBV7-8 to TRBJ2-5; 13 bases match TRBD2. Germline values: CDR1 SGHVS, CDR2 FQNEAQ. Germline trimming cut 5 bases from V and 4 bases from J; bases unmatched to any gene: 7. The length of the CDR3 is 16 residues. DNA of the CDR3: TGTGCCAGCAGCCCAGGACTAGCGGGAGTCCTAGAGACCCAGTACTTC. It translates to CASSPGLAGVLETQYF.

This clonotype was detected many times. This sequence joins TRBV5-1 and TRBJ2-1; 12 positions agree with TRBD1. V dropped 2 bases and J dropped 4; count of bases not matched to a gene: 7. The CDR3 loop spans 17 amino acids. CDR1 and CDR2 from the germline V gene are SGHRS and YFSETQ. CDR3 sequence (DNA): TGCGCCAGCAGCTTACCCGGGACAGGGGGCAGTTACAATGAGCAGTTCTTC. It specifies CASSLPGTGGSYNEQFF.

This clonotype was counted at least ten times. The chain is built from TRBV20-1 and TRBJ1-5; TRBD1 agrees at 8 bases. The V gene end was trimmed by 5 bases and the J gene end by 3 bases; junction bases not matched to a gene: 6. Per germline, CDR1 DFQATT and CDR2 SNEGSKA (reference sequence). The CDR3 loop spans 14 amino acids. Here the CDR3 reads CSARRDRYNQPQHF. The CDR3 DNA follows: TGCAGTGCTCGCCGGGACAGGTACAATCAGCCCCAGCATTTT.

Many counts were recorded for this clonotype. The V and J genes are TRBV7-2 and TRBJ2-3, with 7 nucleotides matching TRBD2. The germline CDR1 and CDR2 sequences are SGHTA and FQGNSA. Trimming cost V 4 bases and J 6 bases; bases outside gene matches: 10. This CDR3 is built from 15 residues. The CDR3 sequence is CASSSRTGGPDTQYF. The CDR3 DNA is TGTGCCAGCAGCTCCCGAACGGGAGGCCCCGATACGCAGTATTTT.

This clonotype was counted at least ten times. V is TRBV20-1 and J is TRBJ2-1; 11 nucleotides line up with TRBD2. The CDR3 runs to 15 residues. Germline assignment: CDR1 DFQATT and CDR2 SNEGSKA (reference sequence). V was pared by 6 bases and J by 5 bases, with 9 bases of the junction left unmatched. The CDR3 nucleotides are TGCAGTGCCATGACCGGGACTAGCGGCCACAATGAGCAGTTCTTC. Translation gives CSAMTGTSGHNEQFF.

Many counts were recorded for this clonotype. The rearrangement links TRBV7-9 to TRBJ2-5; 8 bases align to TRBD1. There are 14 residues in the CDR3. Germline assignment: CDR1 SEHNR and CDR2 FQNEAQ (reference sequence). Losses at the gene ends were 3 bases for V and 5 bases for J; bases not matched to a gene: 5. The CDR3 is CASSFDRGVETQYF. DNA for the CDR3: TGTGCCAGCAGCTTCGACAGGGGCGTCGAGACCCAGTACTTC.

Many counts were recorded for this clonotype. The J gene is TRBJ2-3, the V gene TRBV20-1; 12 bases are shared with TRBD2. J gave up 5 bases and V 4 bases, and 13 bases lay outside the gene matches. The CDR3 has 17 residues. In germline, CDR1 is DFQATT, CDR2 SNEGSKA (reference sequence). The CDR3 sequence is CSATKRASGRAGDTQYF. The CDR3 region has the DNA TGCAGTGCTACCAAAAGAGCTAGCGGGAGGGCCGGAGATACGCAGTATTTT.